This TCR beta chain was obtained from a study of long-term antiretroviral therapy in people with HIV. CDR3 length: 12 amino acids. V lost 5 bases, J lost 7 bases, and 12 bases lay in between. CDR1 SEHNR and CDR2 FQNEAQ come from the germline V gene (reference sequence). Notes on this clone: Its specificity is unknown.

Notes on the study in general: HIV repertoires spanned narrower CDR3 length ranges than controls.

Researchers report immunoSEQ v3.0 was run at survey level. Profiled with immunoSEQ multiplex PCR; TCRdb holds only in-frame clones, not every one. The data show approximately 25,000 clones, with just over 85% seen just once and around a sixth held by the top ten. J is TRBJ2-7 and V is TRBV7-9; maybe TRBD1 (5 bases). Specimen: unsorted PBMCs, collected 1.2 years after starting antiretroviral therapy. The TCR comes from a man aged 45-65 years with HIV. The CDR3 spells CASSPDIQEQYF. In DNA, the CDR3 is TGTGCCAGCAGCCCGGACATTCAGGAGCAGTACTTC.